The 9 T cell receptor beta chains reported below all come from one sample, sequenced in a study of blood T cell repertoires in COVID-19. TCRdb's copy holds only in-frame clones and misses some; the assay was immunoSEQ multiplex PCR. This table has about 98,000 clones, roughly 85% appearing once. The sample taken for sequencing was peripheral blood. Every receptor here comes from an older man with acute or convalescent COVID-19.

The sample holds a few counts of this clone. The CDR3 sequence: CASSLVGGMNTEAFF. DNA for the CDR3: TGTGCCAGCAGCTTAGTGGGGGGGATGAACACTGAAGCTTTCTTT. The gene calls are TRBV7-2 and TRBJ1-1; tentative D call: TRBD1 (5 bases). Germline V gene lookup returns CDR1 SGHTA and CDR2 FQGNSA. The CDR3 runs to 15 residues. The V end was cut by 1 base, the J end by 0 bases, with 9 bases between.

The CDR3: CAWNSPATGATEKLFF. The CDR3 region has the DNA TGTGCCTGGAATTCCCCCGCGACAGGGGCGACTGAAAAACTGTTTTTT. This chain links TRBV30 with TRBJ1-4; 8 bases align to TRBD1. The CDR3 spans 16 residues. Germline values: CDR1 GTSNPN, CDR2 SVGIG (reference sequence). Trimming took 4 bases from V and 7 from J; bases not matched to a gene: 14.

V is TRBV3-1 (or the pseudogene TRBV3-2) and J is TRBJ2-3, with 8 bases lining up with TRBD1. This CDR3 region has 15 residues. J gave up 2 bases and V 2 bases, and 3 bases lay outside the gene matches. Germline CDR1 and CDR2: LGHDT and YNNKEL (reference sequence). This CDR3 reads CASSQRQGLTDTQYF. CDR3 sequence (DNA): TGTGCCAGCAGCCAAAGACAGGGGCTCACAGATACGCAGTATTTT.

The CDR3 DNA sequence: TGTGCCAGCAGCTTAGGGTCGGGGGATTCACCCCTCCACTTT. Translation: CASSLGSGDSPLHF. The V gene is TRBV7-8, the J gene TRBJ1-6, with D possibly TRBD1 on 5 matching bases. The ends were cut back, 1 base at V and 8 bases at J, with 9 bases in the middle. This CDR3 region has 14 residues. CDR1 and CDR2 from the germline V gene are SGHVS and FQNEAQ.

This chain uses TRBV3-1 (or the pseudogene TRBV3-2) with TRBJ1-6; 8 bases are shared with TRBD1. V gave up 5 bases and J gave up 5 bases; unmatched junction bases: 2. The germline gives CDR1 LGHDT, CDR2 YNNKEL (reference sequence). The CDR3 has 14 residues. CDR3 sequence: CASSWGQDNSPLHF. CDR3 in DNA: TGTGCCAGCAGCTGGGGACAGGATAATTCACCCCTCCACTTT.

The CDR3 DNA sequence: TGCGCCAGCAGCTTAATAAGAGCTAGCCTGGGCACAGATACGCAGTATTTT. Protein product: CASSLIRASLGTDTQYF. This sequence joins TRBV5-1 and TRBJ2-3; TRBD2 is a possible D gene (5 bases). Germline CDR1 SGHRS, CDR2 YFSETQ. This CDR3 has 17 residues. Trimming shortened V by 2 bases and J by 1 base, and 17 bases separated the two germline ends.

The chain's CDR3 is CASSLSPLLTEAFF. In nucleotides, the CDR3 is TGTGCCAGCAGCTTAAGCCCTTTACTCACTGAAGCTTTCTTT. The gene calls are TRBV7-3 and TRBJ1-1; D remains ambiguous. V was trimmed by 1 base and J by 4 bases, leaving 10 bases between them. The V gene's germline CDR1 is SGHTA and CDR2 FQGTGA. The CDR3 spans 14 residues.

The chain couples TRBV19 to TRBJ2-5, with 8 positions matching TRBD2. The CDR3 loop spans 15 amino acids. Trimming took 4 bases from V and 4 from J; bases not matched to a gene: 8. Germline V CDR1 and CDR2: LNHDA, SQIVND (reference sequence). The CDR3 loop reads CASSTGGNTGETQYF. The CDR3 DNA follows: TGTGCCAGTAGTACGGGAGGGAACACCGGAGAGACCCAGTACTTC.

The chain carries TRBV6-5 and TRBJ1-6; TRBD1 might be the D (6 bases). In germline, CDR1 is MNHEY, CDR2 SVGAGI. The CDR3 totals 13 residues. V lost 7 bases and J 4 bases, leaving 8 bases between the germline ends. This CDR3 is CASIGTYNSPLHF. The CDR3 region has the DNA TGTGCCAGCATCGGGACATATAATTCACCCCTCCACTTT.